Listed below are T cell receptor beta chains from one sample, sequenced in a study of blood T cell repertoires in COVID-19. The protocol was immunoSEQ multiplex PCR, while the TCRdb copy is restricted to in-frame clones and leaves out a portion. Among around 250,000 clones listed, 89% were seen once. Sequencing input: peripheral blood. The receptors come from a middle-aged woman who had recovered from COVID-19. Both conserved end residues are part of each CDR3. A D gene is named only where the DNA matches it firmly. A row's size may be missing; if present it is once, few, many or a size class.

NA | NA | TRBJ1-2 | TRBV27 | TGTGCCAGCAGTCAGAGGGCCGGGGTAACAACTGGCTACACCTTC | CASSQRAGVTTGYTF
NA | NA | TRBJ2-4 | TRBV4-1 | TGCGCCAGCAGCCAAACCGGGACAACCAAAAACATTCAGTACTTC | CASSQTGTTKNIQYF
TRBD1 | NA | TRBJ2-2 | TRBV12-5 | TGTGCTAGTGGTTTGACCCTCACAGGGGGCAGGTACACCGGGGAGCTGTTTTTT | CASGLTLTGGRYTGELFF
TRBD2 | once | TRBJ2-5 | TRBV6-5 | TGTGCCAGCAGTTACGAACTAGCGGGGGCCGGGGAGACCCAGTACTTC | CASSYELAGAGETQYF
TRBD1 | NA | TRBJ2-1 | TRBV18 | TGTGCCAGCTCACCCCAGGGACAGGAGGGTGAGCAGTTCTTC | CASSPQGQEGEQFF
NA | NA | TRBJ2-2 | TRBV7-9 | TGTGCCAGCAGCTCCGCGAACAGGGCCGAGGACACCGGGGAGCTGTTTTTT | CASSSANRAEDTGELFF
NA | NA | TRBJ1-3 | TRBV15 | TGTGCCACCAGCAGGGAATTAACAGGGTCTGGAAACACCATATATTTT | CATSRELTGSGNTIYF
TRBD2 | NA | TRBJ2-7 | TRBV14 | TGTGCCAGCAGCCACGGGACTAGCTGGAGGTCCTACGAGCAGTACTTC | CASSHGTSWRSYEQYF
TRBD2 | NA | TRBJ2-3 | TRBV5-4 | TGTGCCAGCAGCCCCGGGACTAGCGGGGGCAGAAGCACAGATACGCAGTATTTT | CASSPGTSGGRSTDTQYF
TRBD2 | once | TRBJ2-1 | TRBV5-5 | TGTGCCAGCAGCTTAACGGGGGGACTCCACAATGAGCAGTTCTTC | CASSLTGGLHNEQFF
NA | once | TRBJ2-5 | TRBV11-3 | TGTGCCAGCACTATAGCAGCACCCCAAGAGACCCAGTACTTC | CASTIAAPQETQYF
TRBD1 | NA | TRBJ1-4 | TRBV28 | TGTGCCAGCAGTTTCTACGGCAGGGGGAGAAGTAATGAAAAACTGTTTTTT | CASSFYGRGRSNEKLFF
NA | NA | TRBJ1-2 | TRBV23-1 | TGCGCCAGCAGTCCCCAGGGTGCCTATGGCTACACCTTC | CASSPQGAYGYTF
NA | NA | TRBJ2-2 | TRBV18 | TGTGCCAGCTCACCACTGAGCGCCGCGAACACCGGGGAGCTGTTTTTT | CASSPLSAANTGELFF
TRBD2 | NA | TRBJ2-1 | TRBV11-2 | TGTGCCAGCAGCTTATTCGTGGGAGGGCCATCCAATGAGCAGTTCTTC | CASSLFVGGPSNEQFF
TRBD1 | NA | TRBJ2-3 | TRBV11-2 | TGTGCCAGCAGCTGGCCCTCGGGACAGCTCACAGATACGCAGTATTTT | CASSWPSGQLTDTQYF
NA | NA | TRBJ1-2 | TRBV5-1 | TGCGCCAGCAGCGCGGACAGAGATGGCTACACCTTC | CASSADRDGYTF
NA | NA | TRBJ1-6 | TRBV30 | TGTGCCTGGACAGGGTCCTATAATTCACCCCTCCACTTT | CAWTGSYNSPLHF
NA | once | TRBJ2-2 | TRBV7-2 | TGTGCCAGCAGCTTATGGGCTAGCAGCACCGGGGAGCTGTTTTTT | CASSLWASSTGELFF
TRBD1 | NA | TRBJ2-5 | TRBV19 | TGTGCCAGTAGTACCGGGACAGGCAACCAAGAGACCCAGTACTTC | CASSTGTGNQETQYF
NA | many | TRBJ2-2 | TRBV4-1 | TGCGCCAGCAGCCAAGAACAGGCCGGGGAGCTGTTTTTT | CASSQEQAGELFF
NA | NA | TRBJ1-3 | TRBV9 | TGTGCCAGCAGCGTCGCCGGGACACATGGAAACACCATATATTTT | CASSVAGTHGNTIYF
TRBD1 | NA | TRBJ1-2 | TRBV9 | TGTGCCAGCAGCGTATGGGACAGTAGAAGCTATGGCTACACCTTC | CASSVWDSRSYGYTF
TRBD1 | NA | TRBJ2-7 | TRBV11-2 | TGTGCCAGCAGCTCCGACCGGACAGGGACGAAGCAGTACTTC | CASSSDRTGTKQYF
NA | NA | TRBJ1-4 | TRBV19 | TGTGCCAGTAGTACGGGACTGATTAATGAAAAACTGTTTTTT | CASSTGLINEKLFF
TRBD1 | NA | TRBJ2-1 | TRBV3-1/TRBV3-2 | TGTGCCAGCAGCCAAGTTACAGGGGCCGGCAATGAGCAGTTCTTC | CASSQVTGAGNEQFF